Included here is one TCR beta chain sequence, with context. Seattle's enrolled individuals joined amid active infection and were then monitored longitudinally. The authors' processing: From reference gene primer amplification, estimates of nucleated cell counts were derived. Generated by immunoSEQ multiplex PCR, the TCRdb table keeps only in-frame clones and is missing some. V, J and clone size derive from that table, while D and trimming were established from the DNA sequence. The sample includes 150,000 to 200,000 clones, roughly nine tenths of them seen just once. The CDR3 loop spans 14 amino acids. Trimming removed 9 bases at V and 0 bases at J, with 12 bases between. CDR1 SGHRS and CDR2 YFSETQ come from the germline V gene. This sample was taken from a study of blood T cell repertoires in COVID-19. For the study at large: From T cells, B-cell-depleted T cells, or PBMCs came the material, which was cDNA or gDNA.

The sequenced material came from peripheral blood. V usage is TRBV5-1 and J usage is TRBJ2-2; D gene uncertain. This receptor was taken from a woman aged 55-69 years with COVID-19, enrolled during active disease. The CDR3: CANRDLANTGELFF. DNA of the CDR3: TGCGCCAACCGAGACTTGGCGAACACCGGGGAGCTGTTTTTT. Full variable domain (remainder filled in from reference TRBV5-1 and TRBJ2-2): KAGVTQTPRYLIKTRGQQVTLSCSPISGHRSVSWYQQTPGQGLQFLFEYFSETQRNKGNFPGRFSGRQFSNSRSEMNVSTLELGDSALYLCANRDLANTGELFFGEGSRLTVL.